This entry lists 28 T cell receptor beta chains sequenced from one sample in a study of radiation and T cells in renal cell carcinoma (dated by TCRdb to the early 2020s). Library prep was done by the immunoSEQ multiplex PCR assay. TCRdb mirrors the immuneACCESS table, restricted to in-frame sequences. Some clones are absent from its copies; in checked studies, under half trace to an unresolved V gene, and the reason for the others is unknown. The table for this sample lists about 150,000 clones; 70% to 90% of them were counted only once. The ten largest clones capture about 17% of the sample. In the paper's terms, the time point label means: blood 4 weeks post-SBRT, at nephrectomy. Taken with the paper, the label for treatment or condition translates to: 15 Gy SBRT to primary tumor, nephrectomy 4 weeks later. This material consisted of blood, taken from a patient whose treatment included radiotherapy and nephrectomy. Receptor source: a woman between 45 and 60 years old with renal cell carcinoma.

CDR3 sequence (DNA): TGCGCCAGCAGCCCAGAGGCGGCCGATGCCTCCTACGAGCAGTACTTC. Translating gives CASSPEAADASYEQYF. The chain recombines TRBV4-1 with TRBJ2-7; D ambiguous. V was trimmed by 4 bases and J by 0 bases, leaving 16 bases between them. This CDR3 is built from 16 residues. Germline V gene sequence: CDR1 MGHRA, CDR2 YSYEKL.

The chain employs TRBV5-1 and TRBJ2-1, with TRBD2 matching 15 bases. This CDR3 contains 16 residues. The germline CDR1 and CDR2 sequences are SGHRS and YFSETQ. V gave up 4 bases and J gave up 8 bases; unmatched junction bases: 7. CDR3 coding DNA: TGCGCCAGCAGCCTAGGACTAGCGGGAGGGTTCGATGAGCAGTTCTTC. Translation: CASSLGLAGGFDEQFF.

The chain carries TRBV6-1 and TRBJ2-7, with 9 bases that match TRBD1. V gave up 7 bases and J gave up 6 bases; unmatched junction bases: 13. CDR1 and CDR2 (germline): MNHNS, SASEGT. The CDR3 has 15 residues. The CDR3 DNA follows: TGTGCCAGCAATCTAGCCCGGGACAGGGATGCCGAGCAGTACTTC. This encodes CASNLARDRDAEQYF.

This clone was seen a few times. This chain uses TRBV5-1 with TRBJ1-2; D might be TRBD1 (5 bases). Trimming removed 10 bases at V and 8 bases at J, with 21 bases between. CDR1 and CDR2 (germline): SGHRS, YFSETQ. CDR3 length: 13 residues. In DNA form, the CDR3 reads TGCGCCTCTACCGGGACGGCGATGGAGGGCTACACCTTC. It yields the protein CASTGTAMEGYTF.

This clone occurred a few times. V is TRBV5-1 and J is TRBJ1-1; 7 bases agree with TRBD1. Germline trimming cut 3 bases from V and 2 bases from J; bases unmatched to any gene: 10. The CDR3 runs 16 residues. Germline assignment: CDR1 SGHRS and CDR2 YFSETQ. The CDR3 DNA follows: TGCGCCAGCAGCTCACAGGGGCTCGGGCTTAACACTGAAGCTTTCTTT. Its protein product is CASSSQGLGLNTEAFF.

The chain joins TRBV18 to TRBJ2-3; tentative D call: TRBD1 (6 bases). V shed 3 bases and J shed 0 bases, with 13 bases lying between them. From germline, CDR1 is KGHSH and CDR2 LQKENI. There are 16 residues in the CDR3. CDR3 DNA sequence: TGTGCCAGCTCACCCGTAAGGGGGTCTAGCACAGATACGCAGTATTTT. It specifies CASSPVRGSSTDTQYF. Using reference TRBV18 and TRBJ2-3 for the parts outside the CDR3, the full variable domain is NAGVMQNPRHLVRRRGQEARLRCSPMKGHSHVYWYRQLPEEGLKFMVYLQKENIIDESGMPKERFSAEFPKEGPSILRIQQVVRGDSAAYFCASSPVRGSSTDTQYFGPGTRLTVL.

The chain uses TRBV29-1 and TRBJ2-1; 7 positions agree with TRBD2. With 7 bases clipped from V and 6 bases from J, the junction kept 12 bases outside the gene matches. The CDR3 is made up of 14 amino acids. Germline CDR1 SQVTM, CDR2 ANQGSEA. The CDR3 region is CSGGEGSEGNEQFF. The CDR3 bases are TGCAGCGGGGGGGAGGGTTCAGAAGGCAATGAGCAGTTCTTC.

This clone was seen only a few times. The same CDR3 is also encoded by other DNA sequences in this sample. The chain carries TRBV18 and TRBJ1-1; perhaps TRBD1 as D (6 bases). From germline, CDR1 is KGHSH and CDR2 LQKENI. V dropped 0 bases and J dropped 1 base, with 9 bases sitting between them. This CDR3 spans 15 amino acids. CDR3 bases: TGTGCCAGCTCACCACCGGCAGGGGAGAACACTGAAGCTTTCTTT. The encoded protein is CASSPPAGENTEAFF.

This chain connects TRBV19 to TRBJ2-6; D not certain. The germline gives CDR1 LNHDA, CDR2 SQIVND (reference sequence). The CDR3 extends over 17 amino acids. Trimming pared 5 bases from V and 5 bases from J, leaving 19 bases between. CDR3 protein: CASSCLLSQSRANVLTF. CDR3 DNA sequence: TGTGCCAGTAGTTGTCTACTATCACAAAGTCGGGCCAACGTCCTGACTTTC.

V gene TRBV11-2 combines with J gene TRBJ2-7; no firm D call. The CDR3 length is 13 residues. The ends were cut back, 1 base at V and 9 bases at J, with 13 bases in the middle. The germline gives CDR1 SGHAT, CDR2 FQNNGV. The CDR3: CASSLGVEDRQYF. CDR3 bases: TGTGCCAGCAGCTTAGGAGTTGAAGATAGGCAGTACTTC.

This clone was detected only a few times. The chain carries TRBV7-9 and TRBJ2-5, with D uncertain. The V gene lost 6 bases and the J gene lost 5 bases, with 16 bases spanning the gap. Germline loops: CDR1 SEHNR, CDR2 FQNEAQ (reference sequence). This CDR3 is 14 amino acids long. CDR3 bases: TGTGCCAGCAGTAGCTTAAGGGCCTGGGAGACCCAGTACTTC. This sequence encodes CASSSLRAWETQYF.

This clone was detected only once. This chain links TRBV7-2 with TRBJ1-4; 7 bases agree with TRBD1. The CDR3 runs to 15 residues. In germline, CDR1 is SGHTA, CDR2 FQGNSA. With 1 base clipped from V and 8 bases from J, the junction kept 7 bases outside the gene matches. CDR3 in DNA: TGTGCCAGCAGCTTAGGGCAGGGGGTGAGCGAAAAACTGTTTTTT. The encoded protein is CASSLGQGVSEKLFF.

The V and J genes are TRBV6-4 and TRBJ1-5; D gene ambiguous. CDR1 and CDR2 from the germline V gene are MRHNA and SNTAGT. This CDR3 region has 15 residues. Trimming shortened V by 6 bases and J by 7 bases, and 19 bases separated the two germline ends. CDR3 coding DNA: TGTGCCAGCAGGATGGCATCGGGCAAGGACCAGCCCCAGCATTTT. Translating it yields CASRMASGKDQPQHF.

Notes on this clone: The junction departs from the called germline gene at one end, perhaps through a read error. The chain recombines TRBV11-2 with TRBJ2-7; D not certain. CDR3 size: 11 residues. From germline, CDR1 is SGHAT and CDR2 FQNNGV. The CDR3 DNA reads TGTGCCAGCAGCGCGACACACCCTCGATTCTTC. Residues: CASSATHPRFF.

The chain carries TRBV2 and TRBJ1-6, with TRBD1 matching 7 bases. V trimming: 7 bases; J trimming: 8 bases; junction bases outside the gene matches: 8. Germline V CDR1 and CDR2: SNHLY, FYNNEI. There are 14 residues in the CDR3. The CDR3 nucleotides read TGTGCCAGCACTCTGAGACAGGGTCATTCACCCCTCCACTTT. This codes for CASTLRQGHSPLHF.

This chain joins TRBV7-2 and TRBJ2-5; maybe TRBD2 (5 bases). The CDR3 loop spans 13 amino acids. Deletions cut 5 bases from V and 1 base from J, with 8 bases between. From germline, CDR1 is SGHTA and CDR2 FQGNSA. DNA of the CDR3: TGTGCCAGCAGCGAGCGGTCCCAAGAGACCCAGTACTTC. Translating gives CASSERSQETQYF.

The rearrangement uses TRBV5-4 and TRBJ1-5; D might be TRBD1 (5 bases). This CDR3 comprises 14 residues. Looked up from germline, CDR1 is SGHNT and CDR2 is YYREEE (reference sequence). Trimming removed 4 bases from V and 4 bases from J, with 12 bases in between. The CDR3 is CASSAGRTNQPQHF. In DNA, the CDR3 is TGTGCCAGCAGCGCGGGACGGACAAATCAGCCCCAGCATTTT. Full variable domain (remainder filled in from reference TRBV5-4 and TRBJ1-5): ETGVTQSPTHLIKTRGQQVTLRCSSQSGHNTVSWYQQALGQGPQFIFQYYREEENGRGNFPPRFSGLQFPNYSSELNVNALELDDSALYLCASSAGRTNQPQHFGDGTRLSIL.

V is TRBV6-5 and J is TRBJ1-4, with TRBD1 as a possible D gene (6 bases). CDR1 MNHEY and CDR2 SVGAGI come from the germline V gene. The CDR3 loop spans 13 amino acids. Between the trimmed V and J ends, which lost 5 bases and 11 bases, there was a span of 15 bases. The CDR3 loop reads CASSPGTKRKLFF. CDR3 nucleotides: TGTGCCAGCAGTCCCGGGACAAAGAGGAAACTGTTTTTT.

The chain has TRBV30 and TRBJ1-3; no clear D. Trimming shortened V by 1 base and J by 0 bases, and 13 bases separated the two germline ends. Germline CDR1 and CDR2: GTSNPN and SVGIG (reference sequence). The length of the CDR3 is 16 residues. CDR3 sequence reads: CAWSGRRLSSGNTIYF. The CDR3 bases are TGTGCCTGGAGTGGTAGACGGCTCAGCTCTGGAAACACCATATATTTT. Full variable domain (remainder filled in from reference TRBV30 and TRBJ1-3): SQTIHQWPATLVQPVGSPLSLECTVEGTSNPNLYWYRQAAGRGLQLLFYSVGIGQISSEVPQNLSASRPQDRQFILSSKKLLLSDSGFYLCAWSGRRLSSGNTIYFGEGSWLTVV.

The chain employs TRBV4-1 and TRBJ1-2; 9 bases match TRBD1. Trimming at V came to 4 bases and at J to 6 bases, leaving 9 bases not matched to a gene. Germline values: CDR1 MGHRA, CDR2 YSYEKL. The CDR3 extends over 15 amino acids. CDR3 region: CASSLTPGQGHGYTF. As DNA, the CDR3 is TGCGCCAGCAGCCTCACGCCGGGACAGGGTCATGGCTACACCTTC.

The chain combines TRBV10-3 with TRBJ1-5; a possible D gene is TRBD1 (5 bases). V was trimmed by 8 bases and J by 3 bases, leaving 14 bases between them. The CDR3 covers 14 residues. Germline CDR1 reads ENHRY; CDR2 reads SYGVKD. The CDR3 sequence: CAIQQETHNQPQHF. For the CDR3, the DNA is TGTGCCATCCAACAGGAGACACACAATCAGCCCCAGCATTTT.

The chain links TRBV5-1 to TRBJ2-1; tentatively, D is TRBD2 (6 bases). The CDR3 extends over 15 amino acids. In germline, CDR1 is SGHRS, CDR2 YFSETQ. Trimming removed 0 bases from V and 5 bases from J, with 12 bases in between. DNA for the CDR3: TGCGCCAGCAGCTTGGCTCCGGGGGTGGACAATGAGCAGTTCTTC. This gives the protein CASSLAPGVDNEQFF. Together with reference TRBV5-1 and TRBJ2-1, the CDR3 gives the full variable domain: KAGVTQTPRYLIKTRGQQVTLSCSPISGHRSVSWYQQTPGQGLQFLFEYFSETQRNKGNFPGRFSGRQFSNSRSEMNVSTLELGDSALYLCASSLAPGVDNEQFFGPGTRLTVL.

The chain links TRBV5-1 to TRBJ2-1; D is possibly TRBD1 (6 bases). V gave up 4 bases and J gave up 4 bases, with 15 bases separating them. From germline, CDR1 is SGHRS and CDR2 YFSETQ. There are 15 residues in the CDR3. CDR3 sequence (DNA): TGCGCCAGCAGCCCCGGTGGGGGCACTTACAATGAGCAGTTCTTC. Amino acids: CASSPGGGTYNEQFF. Combining the CDR3 with reference TRBV5-1 and TRBJ2-1 gives the whole variable domain KAGVTQTPRYLIKTRGQQVTLSCSPISGHRSVSWYQQTPGQGLQFLFEYFSETQRNKGNFPGRFSGRQFSNSRSEMNVSTLELGDSALYLCASSPGGGTYNEQFFGPGTRLTVL.

The chain joins TRBV6-5 to TRBJ1-5, with D uncertain. The CDR3 extends over 14 amino acids. V dropped 5 bases and J dropped 1 base, with 9 bases sitting between them. Germline V lookup: CDR1 MNHEY, CDR2 SVGAGI. The CDR3 reads CASSIGLSNQPQHF. The CDR3 coding sequence is TGTGCCAGCAGTATCGGGCTCAGCAATCAGCCCCAGCATTTT.

The chain uses TRBV6-6 and TRBJ2-2; no firm D call. The germline V gene has CDR1 MNHNY and CDR2 SVGAGI (reference sequence). The CDR3 runs 14 residues. Trimming pared 2 bases from V and 2 bases from J, leaving 6 bases between. The CDR3 sequence: CASSYDTNTGELFF. CDR3 DNA sequence: TGTGCCAGCAGTTACGACACCAACACCGGGGAGCTGTTTTTT.

The CDR3 protein is CASRSGQPGEQYF. CDR3 coding DNA: TGTGCCAGCAGATCCGGACAGCCCGGCGAGCAGTACTTC. The V gene is TRBV7-2, the J gene TRBJ2-7, with a weak D call TRBD1 (6 bases). Looked up from germline, CDR1 is SGHTA and CDR2 is FQGNSA. V lost 6 bases and J lost 6, with 15 bases in between. CDR3 length: 13 amino acids.

J is TRBJ2-3 and V is TRBV7-2; TRBD2 matches at 8 bases. CDR3 length: 13 residues. Per the germline V gene, CDR1 is SGHTA and CDR2 is FQGNSA. The ends lost 1 base at V and 6 bases at J; junction bases unmatched: 0. The CDR3 DNA reads TGTGCCAGCAGCTTAGTAGCGGGGGATACGCAGTATTTT. Translating it yields CASSLVAGDTQYF.

This chain joins TRBV6-5 and TRBJ2-7; 7 bases agree with TRBD1. Losses at the gene ends were 7 bases for V and 2 bases for J; bases not matched to a gene: 8. The length of the CDR3 is 14 residues. Germline CDR1 is MNHEY and CDR2 is SVGAGI. The CDR3 sequence: CASTRDSAAYEQYF. The CDR3 DNA sequence: TGTGCCAGCACTAGGGACAGTGCAGCCTACGAGCAGTACTTC.